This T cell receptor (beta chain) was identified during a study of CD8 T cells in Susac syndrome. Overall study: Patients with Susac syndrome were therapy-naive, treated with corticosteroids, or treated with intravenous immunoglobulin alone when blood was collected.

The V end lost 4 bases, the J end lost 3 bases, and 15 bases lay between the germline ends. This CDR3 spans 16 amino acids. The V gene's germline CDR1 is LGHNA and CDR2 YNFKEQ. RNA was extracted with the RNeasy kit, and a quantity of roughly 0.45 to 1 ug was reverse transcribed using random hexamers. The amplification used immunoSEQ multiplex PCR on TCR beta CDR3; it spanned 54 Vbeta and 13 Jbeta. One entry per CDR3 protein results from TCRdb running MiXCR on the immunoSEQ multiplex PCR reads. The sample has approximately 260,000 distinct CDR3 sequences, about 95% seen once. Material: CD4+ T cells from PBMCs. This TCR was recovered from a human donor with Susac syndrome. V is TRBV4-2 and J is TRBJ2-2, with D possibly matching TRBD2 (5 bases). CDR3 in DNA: TGTGCCAGCAGCCCAAGGGAAGCGGCCGACACCGGGGAGCTGTTTTTT. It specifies CASSPREAADTGELFF.